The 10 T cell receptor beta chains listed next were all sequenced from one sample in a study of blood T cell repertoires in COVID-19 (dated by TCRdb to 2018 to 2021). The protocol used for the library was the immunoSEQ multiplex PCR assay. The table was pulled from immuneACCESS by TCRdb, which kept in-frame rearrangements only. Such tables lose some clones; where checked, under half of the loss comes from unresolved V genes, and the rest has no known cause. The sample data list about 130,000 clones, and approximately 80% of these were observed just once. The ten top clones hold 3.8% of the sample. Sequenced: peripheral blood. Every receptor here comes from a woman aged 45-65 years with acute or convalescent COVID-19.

The CDR3 loop reads CASSLTGAGGPGEQYF. CDR3 sequence (DNA): TGTGCCAGCAGCCTCACAGGAGCGGGAGGGCCTGGTGAGCAGTACTTC. The chain uses TRBV7-9 and TRBJ2-7; 10 bases align to TRBD2. The CDR3 length is 16 residues. V gave up 5 bases and J gave up 7 bases; unmatched junction bases: 14. CDR1 and CDR2 from the germline V gene are SEHNR and FQNEAQ (reference sequence). Combining the CDR3 with reference TRBV7-9 and TRBJ2-7 gives the whole variable domain DTGVSQNPRHKITKRGQNVTFRCDPISEHNRLYWYRQTLGQGPEFLTYFQNEAQLEKSRLLSDRFSAERPKGSFSTLEIQRTEQGDSAMYLCASSLTGAGGPGEQYFGPGTRLTVT.

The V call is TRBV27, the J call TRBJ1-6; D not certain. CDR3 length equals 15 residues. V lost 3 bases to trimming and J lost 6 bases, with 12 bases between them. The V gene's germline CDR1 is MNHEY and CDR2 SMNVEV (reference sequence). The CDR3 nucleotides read TGTGCCAGCAGTTTGCTGTCGTCTATTAATTCACCCCTCCACTTT. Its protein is CASSLLSSINSPLHF.

This CDR3 is CASSLASLIYEQYF. In nucleotides, the CDR3 is TGTGCCAGCAGCCTAGCGAGTTTAATCTACGAGCAGTACTTC. This sequence joins TRBV5-5 and TRBJ2-7, with D perhaps TRBD2 (6 bases). The CDR3 extends over 14 amino acids. Trimming pared 4 bases from V and 3 bases from J, leaving 14 bases between. Germline V lookup: CDR1 SGHKS, CDR2 YYEKEE (reference sequence).

In DNA, the CDR3 is TGTGCCAGCAGCGCGGGGACAATAAGCTCCTACGAGCAGTACTTC. Its translation is CASSAGTISSYEQYF. The J gene is TRBJ2-7, the V gene TRBV9; D is perhaps TRBD1 (6 bases). With 3 bases removed from V and 0 bases from J, the gap between germline ends came to 13 bases. Germline CDR1 SGDLS, CDR2 YYNGEE. The CDR3 totals 15 residues.

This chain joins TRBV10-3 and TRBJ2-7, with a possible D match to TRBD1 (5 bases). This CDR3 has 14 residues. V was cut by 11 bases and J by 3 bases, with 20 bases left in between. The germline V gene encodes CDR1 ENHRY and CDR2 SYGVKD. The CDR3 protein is CAAGGVRAGYEQYF. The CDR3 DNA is TGTGCCGCCGGTGGGGTCAGGGCTGGCTACGAGCAGTACTTC.

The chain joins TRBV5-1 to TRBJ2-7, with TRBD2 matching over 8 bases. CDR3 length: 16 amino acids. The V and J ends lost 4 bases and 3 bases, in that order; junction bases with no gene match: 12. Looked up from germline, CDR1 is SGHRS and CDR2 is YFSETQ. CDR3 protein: CASSQTVAGSFYEQYF. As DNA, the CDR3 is TGCGCCAGCAGCCAGACCGTAGCGGGATCATTCTACGAGCAGTACTTC.

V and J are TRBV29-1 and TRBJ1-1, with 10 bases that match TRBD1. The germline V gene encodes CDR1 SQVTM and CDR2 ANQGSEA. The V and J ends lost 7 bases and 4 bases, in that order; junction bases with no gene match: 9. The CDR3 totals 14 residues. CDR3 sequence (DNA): TGCAGCGGACAGGGGGCGTTTATTGGCACTGAAGCTTTCTTT. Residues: CSGQGAFIGTEAFF.

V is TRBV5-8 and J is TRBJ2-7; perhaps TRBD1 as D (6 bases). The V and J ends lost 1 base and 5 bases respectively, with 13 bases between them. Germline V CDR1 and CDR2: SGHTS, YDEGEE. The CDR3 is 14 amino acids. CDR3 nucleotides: TGTGCCAGCAGCTTGTTTACAGGGTTCAACGAGCAGTACTTC. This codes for CASSLFTGFNEQYF.

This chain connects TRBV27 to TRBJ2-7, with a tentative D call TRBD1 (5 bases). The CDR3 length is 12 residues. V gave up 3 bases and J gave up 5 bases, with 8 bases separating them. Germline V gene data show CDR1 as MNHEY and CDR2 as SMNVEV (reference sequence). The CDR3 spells CASSFAGNEQYF. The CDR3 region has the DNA TGTGCCAGCAGTTTCGCAGGGAACGAGCAGTACTTC.

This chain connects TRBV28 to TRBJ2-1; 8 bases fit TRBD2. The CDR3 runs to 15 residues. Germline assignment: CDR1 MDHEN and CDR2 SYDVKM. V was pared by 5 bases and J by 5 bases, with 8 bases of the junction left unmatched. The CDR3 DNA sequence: TGTGCCAGCAGTAGTTCTAGCGGGCTTAACAATGAGCAGTTCTTC. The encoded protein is CASSSSSGLNNEQFF.